These 32 T cell receptor beta chains share one sample of origin, sequenced in a study of radiotherapy plus CTLA-4 blockade in lung cancer. The repertoire was sequenced with immunoSEQ multiplex PCR; TCRdb's copy has only in-frame clones and lacks some. The table lists about 76,000 clones, around 76% of them singletons. This specimen was peripheral blood, taken from a patient treated with radiotherapy plus ipilimumab. These receptors originate from a human donor with non-small cell lung cancer whose response to radiotherapy plus ipilimumab could not be evaluated. Some clones in this sample may be carry-over from other donors' samples.

This clone was detected a few times. The chain is built from TRBV4-2 and TRBJ2-2, with 8 bases fitting TRBD1. The V gene end was trimmed by 1 base and the J gene end by 2 bases; junction bases not matched to a gene: 12. The germline V gene has CDR1 LGHNA and CDR2 YNFKEQ. This CDR3 contains 19 residues. CDR3: CASSQALPPGGGNTGELFF. DNA for the CDR3: TGTGCCAGCAGCCAAGCGCTCCCCCCAGGGGGCGGTAACACCGGGGAGCTGTTTTTT.

This CDR3 reads CASSLNTWNYGYTF. The DNA for the CDR3 is TGTGCCAGCAGTTTAAACACCTGGAACTATGGCTACACCTTC. The chain carries TRBV28 and TRBJ1-2, with D uncertain. CDR3 size: 14 residues. V lost 2 bases, J lost 2 bases, and 9 bases lay in between. CDR1 is MDHEN, CDR2 SYDVKM, per germline.

This rearrangement joins TRBV19 to TRBJ2-1; 10 bases fit TRBD2. Germline trimming cut 4 bases from V and 6 bases from J; bases unmatched to any gene: 15. This CDR3 has 18 amino acids. Germline V gene sequence: CDR1 LNHDA, CDR2 SQIVND (reference sequence). CDR3 sequence (DNA): TGTGCCAGTAGTAGAGGAGGGACTAGCGCAGGGGGGCTCAATGAGCAGTTCTTC. Encoded protein: CASSRGGTSAGGLNEQFF.

This clone has more than one count but fewer than ten. This chain uses TRBV30 with TRBJ2-1; 11 bases line up with TRBD2. The trim removed 2 bases at V and 6 bases at J, leaving 6 bases unmatched. The CDR3 has 15 residues. Per germline, CDR1 GTSNPN and CDR2 SVGIG (reference sequence). The CDR3 protein is CAWSSRLAGGNEQFF. In nucleotides, the CDR3 is TGTGCCTGGAGTTCGAGGCTAGCGGGGGGCAATGAGCAGTTCTTC.

The J gene is TRBJ2-3, the V gene TRBV30; 16 bases align to TRBD2. CDR3 length: 17 residues. Germline assignment: CDR1 GTSNPN and CDR2 SVGIG (reference sequence). Trimming cost V 0 bases and J 6 bases; bases outside gene matches: 6. The CDR3 is CAWSVGTSGGAEDTQYF. The CDR3 bases are TGTGCCTGGAGTGTTGGGACTAGCGGGGGGGCAGAGGATACGCAGTATTTT.

This clone has just one count. The rearrangement links TRBV6-1 to TRBJ1-4; D gene unclear. This CDR3 has 16 amino acids. Germline CDR1 MNHNS, CDR2 SASEGT. Trimming took off 2 bases at V and 0 bases at J, with 10 bases between the two ends. In DNA, the CDR3 is TGTGCCAGCAGTGAACCCCCTCGTGCAACTAATGAAAAACTGTTTTTT. Amino acid sequence: CASSEPPRATNEKLFF.

This clone was observed once. The chain employs TRBV7-5 and TRBJ2-7; the table's TRBD2 call for D was not verified on the DNA. TRBV7-5 is annotated as a pseudogene. There are 17 residues in the CDR3. The chain's CDR3 is CARSLELAGVSSYEQYF. CDR3 DNA: TGTGCCAGAAGCTTAGAACTAGCGGGGGTTAGCTCCTACGAGCAGTACTTC.

The CDR3 reads CAWSPGQGHEKLFF. The CDR3 nucleotides are TGTGCCTGGAGTCCGGGACAGGGTCACGAAAAACTGTTTTTT. The chain links TRBV30 to TRBJ1-4, with 9 bases that match TRBD1. The length of the CDR3 is 14 residues. The V and J ends lost 2 bases and 8 bases, in that order; junction bases with no gene match: 6. Germline loops: CDR1 GTSNPN, CDR2 SVGIG (reference sequence). Full variable domain (rest looked up from reference TRBV30 and TRBJ1-4): SQTIHQWPATLVQPVGSPLSLECTVEGTSNPNLYWYRQAAGRGLQLLFYSVGIGQISSEVPQNLSASRPQDRQFILSSKKLLLSDSGFYLCAWSPGQGHEKLFFGSGTQLSVL.

The gene calls are TRBV5-1 and TRBJ2-2; TRBD1 is a possible D gene (5 bases). The CDR3 is 13 amino acids. V was clipped by 3 bases and J by 10 bases, with 13 bases between them. From germline, CDR1 is SGHRS and CDR2 YFSETQ. CDR3 sequence: CASSSSGYVELFF. The CDR3 DNA reads TGCGCCAGCAGCTCCTCAGGGTACGTGGAGCTGTTTTTT.

The J gene is TRBJ1-2, the V gene TRBV7-2, with D hard to call. V gave up 5 bases and J gave up 2 bases, with 12 bases separating them. Germline V CDR1 and CDR2: SGHTA, FQGNSA. The CDR3 runs to 14 residues. CDR3: CASSHPVPNYGYTF. CDR3 bases: TGTGCCAGCAGCCACCCGGTCCCCAACTATGGCTACACCTTC.

This clone has only one observation. The rearrangement links TRBV11-2 to TRBJ2-7, with 9 bases fitting TRBD1. The CDR3 is 16 amino acids. CDR1 is SGHAT and CDR2 is FQNNGV in the germline V gene. V lost 7 bases, J lost 5 bases, and 15 bases stayed unmatched. The CDR3 region is CASTRGPGTGIHEQYF. The CDR3 nucleotides read TGTGCCAGCACTAGGGGGCCGGGGACAGGGATCCACGAGCAGTACTTC. The full variable domain, in which reference TRBV11-2 and TRBJ2-7 provide the parts outside the CDR3, is EAGVAQSPRYKIIEKRQSVAFWCNPISGHATLYWYQQILGQGPKLLIQFQNNGVVDDSQLPKDRFSAERLKGVDSTLKIQPAKLEDSAVYLCASTRGPGTGIHEQYFGPGTRLTVT.

This clone appeared once. This sequence joins TRBV5-4 and TRBJ2-3, with D perhaps TRBD2 (6 bases). The CDR3 covers 14 residues. Per the germline V gene, CDR1 is SGHNT and CDR2 is YYREEE (reference sequence). Trimming left V 0 bases short and J 3 bases short, with 8 bases between. CDR3 sequence: CASSLGLATDTQYF. The CDR3, as DNA: TGTGCCAGCAGCTTGGGGCTAGCGACAGATACGCAGTATTTT.

This clone was detected only once. This chain uses TRBV7-9 with TRBJ2-5, with 11 bases that match TRBD2. CDR3 length: 15 residues. After removal of 2 bases from V and 5 bases from J, the junction contained 4 bases not matched to a gene. The germline V gene encodes CDR1 SEHNR and CDR2 FQNEAQ (reference sequence). This CDR3 is CASSLIAGGRETQYF. The CDR3 DNA reads TGTGCCAGCAGCTTAATAGCGGGGGGGCGGGAGACCCAGTACTTC.

V is TRBV7-2 and J is TRBJ1-2; the D gene is possibly TRBD1 (5 bases). The CDR3 consists of 15 residues. Germline CDR1 and CDR2: SGHTA and FQGNSA. The germline V and J ends were trimmed by 0 bases and 6 bases, with 14 bases remaining between them. The CDR3 sequence: CASSLARAIKDGYTF. The CDR3 bases are TGTGCCAGCAGCTTAGCCAGGGCCATAAAGGATGGCTACACCTTC.

The rearrangement joins TRBV27 to TRBJ1-2; 8 bases agree with TRBD1. The junction had 5 bases not matched to a gene; V was cut back by 3 bases and J by 2 bases. This CDR3 is 15 amino acids long. Germline CDR1 MNHEY, CDR2 SMNVEV (reference sequence). The DNA for the CDR3 is TGTGCCAGCAGTTTCTCAGGGGGCGCCAACTATGGCTACACCTTC. Translating it yields CASSFSGGANYGYTF.

The chain employs TRBV6-6 and TRBJ2-1, with TRBD1 identical over 10 bases. CDR1 and CDR2 (germline): MNHNY, SVGAGI (reference sequence). CDR3 length: 16 amino acids. Trimming at V came to 6 bases and at J to 9 bases, leaving 14 bases not matched to a gene. The CDR3 DNA reads as TGTGCCAGCAGCCGCCGGGACAGGGGAGGTGGGAGTGAGCAGTTCTTC. It is translated as CASSRRDRGGGSEQFF.

The rearrangement links TRBV30 to TRBJ1-2; 8 positions match TRBD1. CDR1 and CDR2 from the germline V gene are GTSNPN and SVGIG (reference sequence). The CDR3 has 12 residues. Losses at the gene ends were 4 bases for V and 14 bases for J; bases not matched to a gene: 12. CDR3 loop: CAWMRDRTLETF. DNA for the CDR3: TGTGCCTGGATGAGGGACAGGACCCTGGAAACCTTC.

The rearrangement joins TRBV4-2 to TRBJ1-6; 9 positions agree with TRBD1. CDR1 and CDR2 (germline): LGHNA, YNFKEQ. The length of the CDR3 is 17 residues. V lost 1 base and J lost 10; bases outside the gene matches: 11. The CDR3 sequence is CASSQVVARQGDSPLHF. The CDR3 DNA follows: TGTGCCAGCAGCCAAGTGGTGGCGCGACAGGGGGACTCACCCCTCCACTTT.

The rearrangement uses TRBV7-2 and TRBJ2-7; the D gene is possibly TRBD2 (6 bases). The CDR3 contains 13 residues. Germline loops: CDR1 SGHTA, CDR2 FQGNSA. With 5 bases removed from V and 4 bases from J, the gap between germline ends came to 12 bases. The CDR3 DNA sequence: TGTGCCAGCAGCGGAGGGACGGGATACGAGCAGTACTTC. Encoded protein: CASSGGTGYEQYF.

This clone turned up a few times. The chain carries TRBV14 and TRBJ2-7; D ambiguous. The CDR3 is 12 amino acids. Per the germline V gene, CDR1 is SGHDN and CDR2 is FVKESK. V gave up 3 bases and J gave up 3 bases, with 6 bases separating them. In DNA form, the CDR3 reads TGTGCCAGCAGCCACAACGGCTACGAGCAGTACTTC. It specifies CASSHNGYEQYF.

The V and J genes are TRBV6-5 and TRBJ2-1; the D gene is possibly TRBD1 (5 bases). CDR3 size: 15 residues. Germline V lookup: CDR1 MNHEY, CDR2 SVGAGI. V lost 6 bases to trimming and J lost 7 bases, with 19 bases between them. As DNA, the CDR3 is TGTGCCAGCAGCCCCGCAGGGAATACGAGGAATGAGCAGTTCTTC. It encodes CASSPAGNTRNEQFF.

The chain recombines TRBV6-5 with TRBJ2-7; D is unclear. CDR1 MNHEY and CDR2 SVGAGI come from the germline V gene. The length of the CDR3 is 12 residues. Between the trimmed V and J ends, which lost 7 bases and 4 bases, there was a span of 11 bases. The CDR3 reads CASTDKSYEQYF. CDR3 coding DNA: TGTGCCAGCACAGACAAGTCGTACGAGCAGTACTTC.

The V call is TRBV7-9, the J call TRBJ1-2; D is perhaps TRBD1 (6 bases). Trimming pared 7 bases from V and 6 bases from J, leaving 27 bases between. The CDR3 covers 17 residues. Germline CDR1 reads SEHNR; CDR2 reads FQNEAQ (reference sequence). As DNA, the CDR3 is TGTGCCAGCATCCATCCCAAGGGGGAATCGGGTTTGGATGGCTACACCTTC. Its translation is CASIHPKGESGLDGYTF.

The gene calls are TRBV28 and TRBJ1-2, with D maybe TRBD1 (6 bases). The CDR3 covers 12 residues. Germline assignment: CDR1 MDHEN and CDR2 SYDVKM. The ends were cut back, 6 bases at V and 2 bases at J, with 7 bases in the middle. The CDR3 is CASSTGNYGYTF. As DNA, the CDR3 is TGTGCCAGCAGCACAGGGAACTATGGCTACACCTTC.

The V call is TRBV7-2, the J call TRBJ2-3; TRBD2 aligns across 9 bases. The CDR3 is 16 residues long. J lost 9 bases, V lost 1 base, and 11 bases had no gene match. Per germline, CDR1 SGHTA and CDR2 FQGNSA. CDR3 residues: CASSLGSGGNLATQYF. The CDR3 DNA sequence: TGTGCCAGCAGCTTAGGAAGCGGGGGGAACCTAGCGACGCAGTATTTT.

This sequence joins TRBV11-3 and TRBJ2-2, with TRBD1 matching over 9 bases. This CDR3 region has 17 residues. The V segment lost 5 bases and the J segment 8 bases; nucleotides outside the gene matches: 15. CDR1 and CDR2 from the germline V gene are SGHNT and YENEEA. The CDR3 bases are TGTGCCAGCAGCACAGGCCGGGACAGGGAAACTTCAGGGGAGCTGTTTTTT. Its protein is CASSTGRDRETSGELFF.

V gene TRBV5-5 combines with J gene TRBJ1-6, with a weak D call TRBD1 (5 bases). V lost 0 bases and J lost 1, with 11 bases in between. This CDR3 has 17 amino acids. Looked up from germline, CDR1 is SGHKS and CDR2 is YYEKEE (reference sequence). The CDR3 DNA sequence: TGTGCCAGCAGCTTGGGCAGTTCAGGGTCCTATAATTCACCCCTCCACTTT. Its protein is CASSLGSSGSYNSPLHF. Full variable domain (outside the CDR3, taken from reference TRBV5-5 and TRBJ1-6): DAGVTQSPTHLIKTRGQQVTLRCSPISGHKSVSWYQQVLGQGPQFIFQYYEKEERGRGNFPDRFSARQFPNYSSELNVNALLLGDSALYLCASSLGSSGSYNSPLHFGNGTRLTVT.

The chain recombines TRBV7-3 with TRBJ2-2; D not resolved. The CDR3 runs 14 residues. Trimming removed 4 bases from V and 4 bases from J, with 10 bases in between. Per the germline V gene, CDR1 is SGHTA and CDR2 is FQGTGA. In DNA form, the CDR3 reads TGTGCCAGCAGCTCCAACACGCTCACCGGGGAGCTGTTTTTT. Encoded protein: CASSSNTLTGELFF.

V and J are TRBV18 and TRBJ2-1, with 10 bases matching TRBD2. This CDR3 contains 18 residues. Per germline, CDR1 KGHSH and CDR2 LQKENI. Losses at the gene ends were 1 base for V and 4 bases for J; bases not matched to a gene: 10. The CDR3 region is CASSPLGLSSGGYNEQFF. CDR3 in DNA: TGTGCCAGCTCACCACTAGGGTTATCTAGCGGGGGATACAATGAGCAGTTCTTC.

This clone was found a few times. The chain has TRBV4-2 and TRBJ2-7, with 7 bases aligning to TRBD1. In germline, CDR1 is LGHNA, CDR2 YNFKEQ. The CDR3 spans 17 residues. V lost 3 bases, J lost 0 bases, and 11 bases stayed unmatched. Here the CDR3 DNA reads TGTGCCAGCAGCCAGCATACTGGGACAGCTGACTCCTACGAGCAGTACTTC. Translating it yields CASSQHTGTADSYEQYF.

The chain carries TRBV7-9 and TRBJ1-2; 7 nucleotides agree with TRBD1. Looked up from germline, CDR1 is SEHNR and CDR2 is FQNEAQ (reference sequence). The CDR3 length is 14 residues. With 4 bases clipped from V and 8 bases from J, the junction kept 10 bases outside the gene matches. CDR3 region: CASSSRGTGAGYTF. Here the CDR3 DNA reads TGTGCCAGCAGCTCACGCGGAACAGGGGCCGGCTACACCTTC.

The V gene is TRBV27, the J gene TRBJ2-7; no reliable D call. The CDR3 contains 13 residues. Germline V CDR1 and CDR2: MNHEY, SMNVEV (reference sequence). Trimming removed 6 bases at V and 3 bases at J, with 12 bases between. CDR3 DNA: TGTGCCAGCAGCCCGTCGAGTCTCTACGAGCAGTACTTC. This gives the protein CASSPSSLYEQYF.